One and the same sample provided the 10 T cell receptor beta chains below, sequenced in a study of blood T cell repertoires in COVID-19. Data came from immunoSEQ multiplex PCR; TCRdb stores just in-frame clones and leaves some out. The data show hundreds of thousands of clones, with around 92% seen just once and under 3% held by the top ten. Sequencing used PBMCs or T cells enriched from blood (not recorded which). Receptors were obtained from a woman aged 45-59 years who had been exposed to COVID-19.

The chain is built from TRBV10-3 and TRBJ2-7, with TRBD2 matching 11 bases. The germline gives CDR1 ENHRY, CDR2 SYGVKD. The V and J ends lost 4 bases and 4 bases, in that order; junction bases with no gene match: 9. There are 16 residues in the CDR3. This CDR3 is CAISGVTSGTFYEQYF. The DNA for the CDR3 is TGTGCCATCAGTGGGGTGACTAGCGGGACTTTTTACGAGCAGTACTTC.

This clone was detected once. The chain joins TRBV6-1 to TRBJ1-5, with D possibly being TRBD1 (5 bases). The CDR3 runs 16 residues. Trimming removed 1 base at V and 2 bases at J, with 12 bases between. In germline, CDR1 is MNHNS, CDR2 SASEGT. CDR3 nucleotides: TGTGCCAGCAGTGAAGGTAGCGGGACCGGCAATCAGCCCCAGCATTTT. Translated, it gives CASSEGSGTGNQPQHF.

This clone was seen just once. J is TRBJ1-2 and V is TRBV19, with D perhaps TRBD1 (5 bases). This CDR3 comprises 14 residues. Germline values: CDR1 LNHDA, CDR2 SQIVND (reference sequence). Trimming took off 6 bases at V and 6 bases at J, with 17 bases between the two ends. The CDR3: CASRLDRWAHGYTF. The CDR3 region has the DNA TGTGCCAGTAGGTTAGACAGATGGGCCCATGGCTACACCTTC. Together with reference TRBV19 and TRBJ1-2, the CDR3 gives the full variable domain: DGGITQSPKYLFRKEGQNVTLSCEQNLNHDAMYWYRQDPGQGLRLIYYSQIVNDFQKGDIAEGYSVSREKKESFPLTVTSAQKNPTAFYLCASRLDRWAHGYTFGSGTRLTVV.

The chain couples TRBV28 to TRBJ2-7; 8 nucleotides line up with TRBD1. Per the germline V gene, CDR1 is MDHEN and CDR2 is SYDVKM. V shed 3 bases and J 2 bases; nucleotides not matched to a gene: 12. The CDR3 totals 17 residues. Here the CDR3 reads CASSFRTGLRLTYEQYF. The CDR3 nucleotides are TGTGCCAGCAGTTTTAGGACAGGGTTAAGATTAACCTACGAGCAGTACTTC.

This clone appeared once. The chain has TRBV2 and TRBJ2-5; tentative D call: TRBD2 (6 bases). V was clipped by 6 bases and J by 5 bases, with 10 bases between them. The germline CDR1 and CDR2 sequences are SNHLY and FYNNEI. The CDR3 loop spans 12 amino acids. The CDR3 is CASRIGGETQYF. The DNA for the CDR3 is TGTGCCAGCAGAATTGGGGGGGAGACCCAGTACTTC. The full variable domain, rest sourced from reference TRBV2 and TRBJ2-5, is EPEVTQTPSHQVTQMGQEVILRCVPISNHLYFYWYRQILGQKVEFLVSFYNNEISEKSEIFDDQFSVERPDGSNFTLKIRSTKLEDSAMYFCASRIGGETQYFGPGTRLLVL.

The genes are TRBV7-2 and TRBJ2-3; tentatively, D is TRBD2 (6 bases). V lost 5 bases, J lost 1 base, and 10 bases lay in between. The CDR3 contains 14 residues. The V gene's germline CDR1 is SGHTA and CDR2 FQGNSA. This chain's CDR3 is CASSRSGRTDTQYF. The CDR3 DNA is TGTGCCAGCAGCCGTAGCGGCCGCACAGATACGCAGTATTTT.

The chain joins TRBV28 to TRBJ1-1; no reliable D call. Per germline, CDR1 MDHEN and CDR2 SYDVKM. The germline V and J ends were trimmed by 4 bases and 5 bases, with 20 bases remaining between them. The CDR3 consists of 16 residues. The CDR3 nucleotides read TGTGCCAGCAGTTCCGCGCAGGAGGGCGGCGGGACTGAAGCTTTCTTT. This gives the protein CASSSAQEGGGTEAFF.

This clone was counted once. V gene TRBV30 combines with J gene TRBJ1-4; tentatively, D is TRBD1 (5 bases). Germline assignment: CDR1 GTSNPN and CDR2 SVGIG (reference sequence). This CDR3 comprises 12 residues. V was shortened by 3 bases and J by 10 bases, with 12 bases between the two germline ends. CDR3 sequence (DNA): TGTGCCTGGAGCGACGGGGGAGGAAAACTGTTTTTT. It codes for CAWSDGGGKLFF.

The chain has TRBV19 and TRBJ1-6; 8 nucleotides match TRBD1. Germline-derived CDR1 and CDR2 are LNHDA and SQIVND (reference sequence). V shed 3 bases, J shed 9 bases, and the junction held 4 bases outside the gene matches. This CDR3 region has 14 residues. This chain's CDR3 is CASSIQTGVSPLHF. CDR3 in DNA: TGTGCCAGTAGTATTCAGACAGGGGTTTCACCCCTCCACTTT.

The chain is built from TRBV27 and TRBJ1-2, with a weak D call TRBD1 (6 bases). The CDR3 consists of 11 residues. CDR1 and CDR2 from the germline V gene are MNHEY and SMNVEV (reference sequence). Between the trimmed V and J ends, which lost 6 bases and 10 bases, there was a span of 12 bases. CDR3 region: CASRGQSFYTF. CDR3 nucleotide sequence: TGTGCCAGCAGAGGACAGTCCTTCTACACCTTC.